Detailed here is one TCR beta chain. This clonotype showed up just a few times. Its antigen has not been determined. No per-base quality is available; no much larger clone lies one base away. The data belong to a study of vaccination and CD4 T cells after COVID-19 (dated by TCRdb to between 2021 and 2022). Study-wide context: Every convalescent patient had a positive nasal swab PCR test for SARS-CoV-2, with mild disease in eight to ten patients and severe disease in one. In the convalescent cohort there were six males and four females, among whom were two Hispanic individuals, seven Caucasians, two Asians and one multiracial person. Participants received two doses of either the Pfizer-BioNTech BNT162b2 vaccine (n=8) or the Moderna mRNA-1273 vaccine (n=2). Post-COVID blood samples were collected from convalescent patients a median of around 100 days after diagnosis, with a range of roughly 30 to 161 days. Post-vaccine blood samples were obtained a median of approximately 74 days after the second vaccine dose, with a range of roughly 14 to 241 days. Overlapping spike peptide pools from SARS-CoV-2 and from the common cold coronaviruses HCoV-NL63, HCoV-OC43 and HCoV-229E were used as culture stimuli. Control cultures used a CEFX viral epitope pool as positive control, an HIV-1 Nef peptide pool as negative control, or no peptide. The spike-specific CD4+ TCR repertoire was compared before and after mRNA vaccination in ten to eleven COVID-19 convalescent patients and a handful of infection-naive healthy vaccine recipients.

Overall study results and their limits: Of the vaccine-specific clones found in convalescent patients, nearly all (304 of 307) were mono-reactive for SARS-CoV-2 spike instead of being cross-reactive with common cold coronaviruses. The median number of SARS-CoV-2-reactive clonotypes rose from 20 to 25 after infection to a few dozen after vaccination, but the change was not significant. The study included relatively few convalescent patients and did not analyze early timepoints after natural infection. In convalescent patients, a median roughly 83% of post-vaccine SARS-CoV-2-reactive clones were detected only after vaccination, and vaccine-specific priming was suggested by this finding.

The library came from PCR. DNA from cultured CD4+ T cells was subjected to TCR sequencing with the Oncomine TCR Beta short-read assay at the Johns Hopkins FTIC core. The QIAamp micro DNA kit was used to extract genomic DNA from the cultured CD4+ T cells. Oncomine TCR Beta libraries from cultured CD4+ T cells were pooled using unique dual indexes and sequenced on an Illumina iSeq 100. The original methods were these. Non-productive sequences were removed, and CDR3s that did not start with C, did not end with F or W, or were shorter than 7 amino acids were discarded. The MANAFEST web application was used to identify antigen-specific clonotypes by comparing peptide-stimulated wells against reference wells and other culture wells. For a clone to be called positive, the clone needed an FDR below 0.05, an odds ratio above 5, and a productive frequency above 0.1% in at least two of three replicate wells. A clonotype was classed as cross-reactive if the clonotype showed significant expansion both in SARS-CoV-2 spike wells and in at least one common cold coronavirus spike condition. CDR3 homology was assessed with Levenshtein distances (stringdist) and unrooted phylogenetic trees (ape) in R version 3.6.1. TCRdb reworked the public reads: Q25 trimming with fastp, MiXCR clone assembly, productive beta chains retained. All rows with the same CDR3 protein become a single entry with the most common DNA and genes. TCRdb, not the original authors, processed these V and J calls. Recorded for this sample are roughly 6,800 distinct CDR3 sequences; less than 60% of them occurred a single time. 30% to 40% of the sample lies in the top ten.

The trim is 6 bases for V and 5 bases for J, with a gap of 11 bases between the germline ends. The cysteine opens and the phenylalanine closes a CDR3 of 13 amino acids. Only the CDR3 DNA stays, 39 bases, in frame from base 1. What this sample's treatment or condition label stands for: roughly 10-day PBMC culture with coronavirus spike peptide pools or control peptides (ViraFEST assay). The ViraFEST assay was used in the study, in which antigen-specific T cells were expanded with peptide pools and expanded clonotypes were subsequently identified by TCR sequencing. The positive SARS-CoV-2 PCR tests of the convalescent patients were dated from March to December 2020, before the Alpha, Beta and Delta variants emerged in the United States. PBMCs were cultured at two million per well in IMDM supplemented with around 5.5% human AB serum and 9.5 to 10 IU/ml IL-2, with about 10 ug/ml peptide pools added. Half of the culture medium was replaced with fresh IL-2-containing medium on days 3 and 7. After around 11 days of culture, CD4+ T cells were isolated by negative selection using the EasySep CD4+ T cell isolation kit. Ficoll-Paque Plus gradient centrifugation was used to isolate PBMCs from whole blood, and the isolated PBMCs were then either used fresh or cryopreserved at -140C. In general, triplicate wells were set up for every culture condition.

The TCR originated in a human donor who had recovered from COVID-19. The specimen sequenced was CD4+ T cells from blood, cultured in vitro. In this chain, TRBV12-3 or TRBV12-4 is recombined with TRBJ1-5; tentative D gene TRBD1, with 5 bases matching. The CDR3 sequence is CASRLSGDQPQHF. The DNA sequence is given as TGTGCCAGCAGGCTATCGGGGGATCAGCCCCAGCATTTT.